This T cell receptor (beta chain) was captured in a study of post-analysis software for immune sequencing data. General observations from the study: The authors found that F measure strongly co-clustered same-batch samples. Four to six TRBV segments were more frequent in patients than controls; TRBV5-6, TRBV5-1 and TRBV20-1 belonged to this group.

Unique molecular identifiers featured in each of the TCR beta cDNA libraries. TCRdb reprocessed the PCR reads via MiXCR and lists one record per CDR3 protein. The repertoire includes around 440,000 distinct CDR3 sequences, under 55% of them detected once, and roughly an eighth sits in the top ten. From germline, CDR1 is KGHSH and CDR2 LQKENI. V was trimmed by 3 bases and J by 3 bases, leaving 14 bases between them. This CDR3 region has 15 residues. This clonotype was detected a few times. Its antigen is unidentified. This receptor was obtained from a girl aged 5-17 years with multiple sclerosis. This sequence joins TRBV18 and TRBJ2-5; D is perhaps TRBD2 (6 bases). Sequenced: blood. CDR3 amino acids: CASSPPGDGEETQYF. The CDR3 DNA sequence: TGTGCCAGCTCACCTCCGGGGGATGGGGAAGAGACCCAGTACTTC. Combining the CDR3 with reference TRBV18 and TRBJ2-5 gives the whole variable domain NAGVMQNPRHLVRRRGQEARLRCSPMKGHSHVYWYRQLPEEGLKFMVYLQKENIIDESGMPKERFSAEFPKEGPSILRIQQVVRGDSAAYFCASSPPGDGEETQYFGPGTRLLVL.